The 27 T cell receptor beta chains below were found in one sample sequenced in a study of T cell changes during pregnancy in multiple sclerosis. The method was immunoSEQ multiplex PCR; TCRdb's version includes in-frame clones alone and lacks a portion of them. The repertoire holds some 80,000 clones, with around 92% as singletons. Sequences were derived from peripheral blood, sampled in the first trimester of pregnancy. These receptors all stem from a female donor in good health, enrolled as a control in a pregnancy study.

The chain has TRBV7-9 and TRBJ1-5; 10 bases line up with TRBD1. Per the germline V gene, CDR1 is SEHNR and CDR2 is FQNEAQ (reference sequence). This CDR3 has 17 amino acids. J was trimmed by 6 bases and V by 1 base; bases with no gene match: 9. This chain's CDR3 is CASSLGTGGPLGQPQHF. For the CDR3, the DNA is TGTGCCAGCAGCTTAGGGACAGGGGGGCCTTTAGGTCAGCCCCAGCATTTT.

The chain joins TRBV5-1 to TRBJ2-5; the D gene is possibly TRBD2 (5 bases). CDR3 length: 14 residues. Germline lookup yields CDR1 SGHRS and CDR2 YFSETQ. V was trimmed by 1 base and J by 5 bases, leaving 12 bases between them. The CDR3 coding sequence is TGCGCCAGCAGCTTGAGTGGGAGCCGGGAGACCCAGTACTTC. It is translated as CASSLSGSRETQYF.

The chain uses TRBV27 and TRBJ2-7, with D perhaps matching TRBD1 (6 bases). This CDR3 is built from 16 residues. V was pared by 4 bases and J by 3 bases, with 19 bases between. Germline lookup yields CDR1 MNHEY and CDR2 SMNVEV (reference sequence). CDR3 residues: CASSSRAGGANYEQYF. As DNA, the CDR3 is TGTGCCAGCAGTTCAAGGGCTGGGGGCGCTAACTACGAGCAGTACTTC.

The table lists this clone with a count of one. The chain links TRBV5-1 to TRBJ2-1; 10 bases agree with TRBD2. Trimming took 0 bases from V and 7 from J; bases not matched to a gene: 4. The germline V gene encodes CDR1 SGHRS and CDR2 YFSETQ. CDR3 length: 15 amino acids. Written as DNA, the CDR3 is TGCGCCAGCAGCTTGGATACTAGCGGGATAAATGAGCAGTTCTTC. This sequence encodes CASSLDTSGINEQFF.

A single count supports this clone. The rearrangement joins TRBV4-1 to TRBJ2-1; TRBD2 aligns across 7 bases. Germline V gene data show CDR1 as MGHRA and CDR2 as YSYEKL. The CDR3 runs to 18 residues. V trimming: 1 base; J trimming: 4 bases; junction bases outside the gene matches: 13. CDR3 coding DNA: TGCGCCAGCAGCCAAGTAGTAGGGACTACAAGGGGTTACAATGAGCAGTTCTTC. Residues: CASSQVVGTTRGYNEQFF.

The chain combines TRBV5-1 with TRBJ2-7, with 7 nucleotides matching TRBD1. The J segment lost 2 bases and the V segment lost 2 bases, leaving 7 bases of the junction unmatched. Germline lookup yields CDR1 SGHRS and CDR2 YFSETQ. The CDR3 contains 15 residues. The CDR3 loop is CASSLGQANPYEQYF. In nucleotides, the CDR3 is TGCGCCAGCAGCTTAGGACAGGCAAATCCCTACGAGCAGTACTTC.

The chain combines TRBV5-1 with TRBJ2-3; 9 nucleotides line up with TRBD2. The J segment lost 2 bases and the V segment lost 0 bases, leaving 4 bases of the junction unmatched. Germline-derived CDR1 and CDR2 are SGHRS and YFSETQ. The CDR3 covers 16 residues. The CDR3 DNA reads TGCGCCAGCAGCTTGGAGGCTAGCGGGGCCACAGATACGCAGTATTTT. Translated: CASSLEASGATDTQYF. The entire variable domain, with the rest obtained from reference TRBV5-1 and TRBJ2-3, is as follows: KAGVTQTPRYLIKTRGQQVTLSCSPISGHRSVSWYQQTPGQGLQFLFEYFSETQRNKGNFPGRFSGRQFSNSRSEMNVSTLELGDSALYLCASSLEASGATDTQYFGPGTRLTVL.

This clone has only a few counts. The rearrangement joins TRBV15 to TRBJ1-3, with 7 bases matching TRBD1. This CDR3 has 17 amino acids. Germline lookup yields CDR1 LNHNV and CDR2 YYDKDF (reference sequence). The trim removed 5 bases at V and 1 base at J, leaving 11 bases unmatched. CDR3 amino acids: CATSLDRSGQSGNTIYF. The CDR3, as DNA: TGTGCCACCAGCCTGGACAGGTCGGGCCAATCTGGAAACACCATATATTTT.

The CDR3 nucleotides read TGTGCCAGCAGCCAAGATCTAAGGGGCGGCTATGGCTACACCTTC. Protein sequence: CASSQDLRGGYGYTF. This rearrangement joins TRBV14 to TRBJ1-2; weak D call: TRBD1 (5 bases). Looked up from germline, CDR1 is SGHDN and CDR2 is FVKESK. The CDR3 is 15 residues long. Trimming stripped 0 bases from V and 4 bases from J, with 12 bases between.

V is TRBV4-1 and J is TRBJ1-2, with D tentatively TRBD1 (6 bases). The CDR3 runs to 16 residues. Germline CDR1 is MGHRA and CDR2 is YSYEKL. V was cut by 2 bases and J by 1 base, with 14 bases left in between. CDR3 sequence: CASSQPPTGGNYGYTF. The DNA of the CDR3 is TGCGCCAGCAGCCAACCCCCGACAGGTGGTAACTATGGCTACACCTTC.

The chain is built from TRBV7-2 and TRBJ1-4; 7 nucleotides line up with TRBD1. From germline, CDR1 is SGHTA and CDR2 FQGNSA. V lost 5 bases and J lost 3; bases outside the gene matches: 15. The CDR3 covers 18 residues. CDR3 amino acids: CASSPITGQRISNEKLFF. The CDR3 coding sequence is TGTGCCAGCAGCCCCATTACGGGACAGAGAATATCTAATGAAAAACTGTTTTTT.

CDR3 protein: CASRSGTGWETQYF. The DNA for the CDR3 is TGTGCCAGCAGGTCCGGGACAGGGTGGGAGACCCAGTACTTC. The rearrangement links TRBV7-6 to TRBJ2-5, with 9 bases matching TRBD1. Looked up from germline, CDR1 is SGHVS and CDR2 is FNYEAQ. The trim removed 6 bases at V and 5 bases at J, leaving 7 bases unmatched. The CDR3 consists of 14 residues.

The CDR3 loop is CASSSQGVTDFF. The CDR3 bases are TGTGCCAGCAGCTCCCAGGGGGTAACCGACTTCTTC. This chain joins TRBV13 and TRBJ2-1; 7 nucleotides line up with TRBD1. The CDR3 sequence is 12 residues long. Germline V gives CDR1 PRHDT, CDR2 FYEKMQ (reference sequence). The ends lost 4 bases at V and 16 bases at J; junction bases unmatched: 10.

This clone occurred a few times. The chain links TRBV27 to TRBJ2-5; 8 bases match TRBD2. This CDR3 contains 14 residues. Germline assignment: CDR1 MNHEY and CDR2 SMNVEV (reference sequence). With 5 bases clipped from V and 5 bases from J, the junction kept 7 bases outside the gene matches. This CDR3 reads CASSPRVAGETQYF. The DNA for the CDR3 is TGTGCCAGCAGTCCCAGAGTAGCGGGGGAGACCCAGTACTTC.

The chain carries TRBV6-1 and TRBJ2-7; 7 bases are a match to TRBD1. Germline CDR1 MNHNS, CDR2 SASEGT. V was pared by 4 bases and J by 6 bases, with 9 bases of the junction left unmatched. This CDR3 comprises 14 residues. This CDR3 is CASSARDRLFEQYF. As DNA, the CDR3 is TGTGCCAGCAGTGCCCGGGACAGATTATTCGAGCAGTACTTC.

The DNA for the CDR3 is TGCGCCAGCAGCCAAGATGAGTCCCCAAACAATGAGCAGTTCTTC. Protein: CASSQDESPNNEQFF. This chain joins TRBV4-1 and TRBJ2-1; D remains unclear. The CDR3 is 15 residues long. The ends were cut back, 0 bases at V and 5 bases at J, with 11 bases in the middle. Germline CDR1 and CDR2: MGHRA and YSYEKL.

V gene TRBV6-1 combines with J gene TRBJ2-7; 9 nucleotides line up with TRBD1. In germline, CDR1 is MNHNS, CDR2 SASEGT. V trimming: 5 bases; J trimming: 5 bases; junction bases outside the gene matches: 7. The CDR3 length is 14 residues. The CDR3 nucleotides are TGTGCCAGCAGTCAGCGGGACAGGGCCGACGAGCAGTACTTC. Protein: CASSQRDRADEQYF.

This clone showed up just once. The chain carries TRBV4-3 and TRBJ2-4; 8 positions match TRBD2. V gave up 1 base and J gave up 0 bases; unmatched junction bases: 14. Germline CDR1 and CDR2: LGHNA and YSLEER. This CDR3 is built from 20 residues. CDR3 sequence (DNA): TGCGCCAGCAGCCAAGGGGGAAGTAGCGGGACCGGACTAGCCAAAAACATTCAGTACTTC. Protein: CASSQGGSSGTGLAKNIQYF.

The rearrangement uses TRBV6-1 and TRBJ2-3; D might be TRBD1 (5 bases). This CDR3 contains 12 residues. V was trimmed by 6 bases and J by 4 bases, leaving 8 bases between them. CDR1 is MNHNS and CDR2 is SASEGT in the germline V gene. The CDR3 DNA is TGTGCCAGCAGCAGGGCCCCAGATACGCAGTATTTT. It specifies CASSRAPDTQYF.

CDR3 in amino acids: CASSPRFGAHEQYF. CDR3 DNA: TGTGCCAGCTCACCACGGTTTGGGGCGCACGAGCAGTACTTC. The gene calls are TRBV18 and TRBJ2-7; a weak D match, TRBD1 (5 bases). In germline, CDR1 is KGHSH, CDR2 LQKENI. V lost 1 base, J lost 5 bases, and 12 bases lay in between. This CDR3 has 14 amino acids.

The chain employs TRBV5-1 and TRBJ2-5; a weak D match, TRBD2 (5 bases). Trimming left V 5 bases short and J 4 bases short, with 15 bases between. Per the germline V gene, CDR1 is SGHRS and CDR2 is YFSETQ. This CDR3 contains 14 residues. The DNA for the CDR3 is TGCGCCAGCAGGATTTCGACGGGATCAGAGACCCAGTACTTC. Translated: CASRISTGSETQYF.

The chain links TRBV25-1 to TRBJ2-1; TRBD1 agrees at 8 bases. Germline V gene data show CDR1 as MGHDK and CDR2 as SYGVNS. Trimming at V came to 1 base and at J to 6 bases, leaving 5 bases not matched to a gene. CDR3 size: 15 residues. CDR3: CASSELGQGFNEQFF. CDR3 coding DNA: TGTGCCAGCAGTGAATTAGGACAGGGATTCAATGAGCAGTTCTTC.

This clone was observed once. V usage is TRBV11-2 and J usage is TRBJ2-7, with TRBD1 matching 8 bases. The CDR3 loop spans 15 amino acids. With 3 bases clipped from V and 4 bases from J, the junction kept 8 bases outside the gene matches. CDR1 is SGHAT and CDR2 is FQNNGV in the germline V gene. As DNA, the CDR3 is TGTGCCAGCAGCTTCGGAGACAGGGGCCCTTACGAGCAGTACTTC. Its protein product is CASSFGDRGPYEQYF. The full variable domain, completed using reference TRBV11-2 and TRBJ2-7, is EAGVAQSPRYKIIEKRQSVAFWCNPISGHATLYWYQQILGQGPKLLIQFQNNGVVDDSQLPKDRFSAERLKGVDSTLKIQPAKLEDSAVYLCASSFGDRGPYEQYFGPGTRLTVT.

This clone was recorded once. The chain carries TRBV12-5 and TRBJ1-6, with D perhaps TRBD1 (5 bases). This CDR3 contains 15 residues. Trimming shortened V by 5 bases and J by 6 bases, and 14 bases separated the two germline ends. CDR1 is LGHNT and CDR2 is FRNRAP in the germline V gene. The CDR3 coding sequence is TGTGCTAGTGGTCTAAATTGGAGGGGTAATTCACCCCTCCACTTT. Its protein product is CASGLNWRGNSPLHF.

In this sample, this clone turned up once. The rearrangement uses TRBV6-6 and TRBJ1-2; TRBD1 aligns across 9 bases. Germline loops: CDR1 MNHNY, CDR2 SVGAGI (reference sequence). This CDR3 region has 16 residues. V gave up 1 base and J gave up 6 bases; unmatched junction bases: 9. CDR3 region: CASSYYRTGGFDGYTF. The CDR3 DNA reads TGTGCCAGCAGTTACTACCGAACAGGGGGCTTCGATGGCTACACCTTC.

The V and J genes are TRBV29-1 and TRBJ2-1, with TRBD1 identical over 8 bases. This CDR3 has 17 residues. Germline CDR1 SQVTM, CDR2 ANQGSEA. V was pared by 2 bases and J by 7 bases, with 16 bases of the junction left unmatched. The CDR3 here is CSVELQKTGVNGNEQFF. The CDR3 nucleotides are TGCAGCGTTGAACTGCAAAAGACAGGGGTAAACGGGAATGAGCAGTTCTTC.

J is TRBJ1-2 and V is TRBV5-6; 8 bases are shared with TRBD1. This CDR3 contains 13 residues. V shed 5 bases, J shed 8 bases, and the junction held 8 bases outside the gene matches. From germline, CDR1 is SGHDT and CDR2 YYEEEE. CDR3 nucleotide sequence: TGTGCCAGCAGGCGGACAGGGCTAAAAGGCTACACCTTC. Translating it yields CASRRTGLKGYTF.